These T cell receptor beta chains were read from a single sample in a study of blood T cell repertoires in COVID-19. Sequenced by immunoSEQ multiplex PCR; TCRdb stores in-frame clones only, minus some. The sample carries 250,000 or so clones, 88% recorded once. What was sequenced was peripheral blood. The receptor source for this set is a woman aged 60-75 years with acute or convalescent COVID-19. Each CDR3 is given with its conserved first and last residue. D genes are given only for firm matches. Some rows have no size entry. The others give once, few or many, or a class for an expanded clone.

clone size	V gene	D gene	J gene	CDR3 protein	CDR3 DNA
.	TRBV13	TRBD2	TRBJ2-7	CASSIGLAGPEQYF	TGTGCCAGCAGCATAGGACTAGCGGGGCCCGAGCAGTACTTC
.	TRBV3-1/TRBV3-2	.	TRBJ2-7	CASSQGVGGANPYEQYF	TGTGCCAGCAGCCAAGGGGTTGGCGGGGCGAACCCCTACGAGCAGTACTTC
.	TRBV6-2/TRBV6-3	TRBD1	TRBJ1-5	CASSIIGQASNQPQHF	TGTGCCAGCAGTATAATAGGACAGGCCTCCAATCAGCCCCAGCATTTT
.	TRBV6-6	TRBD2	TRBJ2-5	CASSGTSGVQETQYF	TGTGCCAGCAGCGGGACTAGCGGGGTACAAGAGACCCAGTACTTC
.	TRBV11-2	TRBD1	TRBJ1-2	CASSLDDRGFLGETNYGYTF	TGTGCCAGCAGCTTAGACGACAGGGGATTTCTAGGGGAGACTAACTATGGCTACACCTTC
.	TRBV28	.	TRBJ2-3	CASSPRQSLSTDTQYF	TGTGCCAGCAGTCCTAGACAGAGTCTTAGCACAGATACGCAGTATTTT
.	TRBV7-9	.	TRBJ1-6	CASGHLRQANNSPLHF	TGTGCCAGCGGACACCTCCGACAGGCTAATAATTCACCCCTCCACTTT
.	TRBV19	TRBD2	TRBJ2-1	CASSPWATRERNEQFF	TGTGCCAGTAGTCCATGGGCTACGCGGGAGAGGAATGAGCAGTTCTTC
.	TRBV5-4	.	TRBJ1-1	CASSLAPTTGLNTEAFF	TGTGCCAGCAGCTTGGCCCCGACGACAGGCCTGAACACTGAAGCTTTCTTT
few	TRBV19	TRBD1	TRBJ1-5	CASTGTGTRQPQHF	TGTGCCAGTACTGGGACAGGGACAAGACAGCCCCAGCATTTT
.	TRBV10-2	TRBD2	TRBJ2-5	CASSSYGLAGYQETQYF	TGCGCCAGCAGTTCGTATGGGCTAGCGGGGTACCAAGAGACCCAGTACTTC
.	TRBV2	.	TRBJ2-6	CASSFRGTQSSGANVLTF	TGTGCCAGCAGCTTCCGTGGGACACAGAGCTCTGGGGCCAACGTCCTGACTTTC
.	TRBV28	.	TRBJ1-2	CASSSSGVYGYTF	TGTGCCAGCAGTTCCTCGGGGGTCTATGGCTACACCTTC
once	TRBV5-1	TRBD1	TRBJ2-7	CASNLGDRGDEQYF	TGCGCCAGCAACCTCGGGGACAGGGGTGACGAGCAGTACTTC
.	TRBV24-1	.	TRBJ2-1	CATSDPRGSSYLEQFF	TGTGCCACCAGTGATCCGCGAGGGTCTTCGTATTTAGAGCAGTTCTTC
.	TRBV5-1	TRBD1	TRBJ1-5	CASSPQGSNQPQHF	TGCGCCAGCAGCCCACAGGGGAGCAATCAGCCCCAGCATTTT
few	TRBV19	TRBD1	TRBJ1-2	CASSPQGAGGYGYTF	TGTGCCAGTAGTCCTCAGGGGGCTGGCGGCTATGGCTACACCTTC
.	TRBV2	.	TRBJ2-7	CASTSQPYEQYF	TGTGCCAGCACCTCACAGCCGTACGAGCAGTACTTC
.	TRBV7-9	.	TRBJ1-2	CASSSEPQGGYTF	TGTGCCAGCAGCTCAGAGCCCCAGGGTGGCTACACCTTC
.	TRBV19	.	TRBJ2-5	CASSTGYLLETQYF	TGTGCCAGTAGTACAGGATACCTTTTAGAGACCCAGTACTTC
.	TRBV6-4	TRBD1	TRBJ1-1	CASRPGQGMNTEAFF	TGTGCCAGCAGGCCAGGACAGGGGATGAACACTGAAGCTTTCTTT
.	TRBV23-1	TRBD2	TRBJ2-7	CASSHTAGAPLGYSYEQYF	TGCGCCAGCAGTCATACGGCGGGAGCTCCGTTAGGGTACTCCTACGAGCAGTACTTC
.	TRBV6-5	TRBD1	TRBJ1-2	CASRRTGGQGNGYTF	TGTGCCAGCAGACGTACAGGGGGCCAAGGCAATGGCTACACCTTC
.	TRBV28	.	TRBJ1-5	CANQEGRVNSRQPQHF	TGTGCCAACCAGGAAGGGAGGGTAAATTCGAGGCAGCCCCAGCATTTT
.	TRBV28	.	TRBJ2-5	CASSSRGSGETQYF	TGTGCCAGCAGTTCCCGGGGCAGCGGGGAGACCCAGTACTTC